This T cell receptor (beta chain) was captured in a study of blood T cells in healthy people across ages (dated by TCRdb to between 2014 and 2017). Broadly, across the study: In model experiments, roughly one uniquely barcoded TCR beta cDNA molecule per two T cells was captured by template switching. To track age-related changes in TCR beta repertoire diversity, the study relied on deep sequencing normalized with unique cDNA molecular identifiers. The donors were split into four age groups: young (average 16 years), middle-aged (roughly 40), aged (over 55) and long-lived (82). To avoid experimental bias, donors of different ages were spread randomly across the sequencing lanes. The study analyzed two additional independent replicas of 1 million unique cDNA reads from the same blood draw for two donors, one aged 18 to 30 and one aged 80 or older. The full study reports these points: Compared with the aged group, the long-lived group had more naive CD4+ T cells, fewer expanded clones and increased TCR diversity, suggesting age selection. Observed TCR beta diversity per million T cells fell roughly linearly with age, and a significant reduction was already apparent by age about 36. Estimates of total diversity based on one million sequenced T cells were regarded as lower bounds and as underestimates. Conclusive comparison of naive and antigen-experienced compartments was prevented by the profiling of bulk unsorted PBMCs. Because the CMV infection status of the donors was unknown, age-related changes in expanded clonotypes may potentially have been confounded. The percentage of naive T cells measured by flow cytometry correlated strongly with observed TCR beta diversity.

Systemically healthy Caucasian individuals from Russia, 39 in total and aged roughly 6 to 95 years, were included as donors. Each donor gave ten milliliters of peripheral blood, collected into EDTA-treated Vacutainer tubes. Ficoll-Paque density-gradient centrifugation was used to isolate PBMCs, with at least 7 million per sample. Total RNA was extracted from PBMCs with Trizol reagent, with at least 6 micrograms obtained per sample. The percentages of naive CD45RAhigh/CD27high T cells were determined by flow cytometry on a PBMC aliquot from every donor. On this clonotype itself: Its antigen has not been determined. No base quality information exists; no much larger clone differs at one position.

The CDR3 measures 11 amino acids from cysteine to phenylalanine. The CDR3 DNA has 33 bases and is translated from base 1. V loses 0 bases, J loses 11 bases, and the germline ends lie 7 bases apart. In the germline V gene (reference sequence), CDR1 corresponds to MNHNY and CDR2 to SVGAGI. Library method: 5' RACE. Sequencing was carried out with an Illumina HiSeq 2500. A second PCR of 7 to 11 cycles was performed with a sample-barcoded 5' primer and a J-beta primer mix. A template-switch 5' adaptor carrying 12 random nucleotides introduced a unique molecular identifier onto each TCR beta cDNA molecule. At least 2.5 million CDR3-containing paired-end reads were obtained from each sample. The Mint cDNA synthesis kit, primed by a TRBC-specific oligonucleotide, was used to synthesize first-strand cDNA from all RNA. After uracil-DNA glycosylase treatment, a first 18-cycle PCR used universal primers M1SS and BC2_uni_R on all cDNA. Per the source publication's procedure: Each sample was normalized by randomly selecting 1 million high-quality reads, each carrying a distinct molecular identifier. Reads sharing molecular identifiers were discarded rather than binned into consensus sequences. MiTCR, set to a Q25 quality threshold and the strictest error-elimination algorithm, was used for CDR3 identification, clonotype clustering and error correction. Lower-bound total TCR beta diversity was estimated with a nonparametric unseen species model using Euler transformation. TCRdb reprocessing: public reads trimmed at Q25 with fastp, clones called with MiXCR, in-frame beta chains kept. One record per CDR3 amino acid sequence lists the most common genes and DNA. The V and J calls and clone size are TCRdb's, not the authors'. The sample data list about 640,000 distinct CDR3 sequences, and about 43% of these were observed just once. The ten largest make up approximately 31% of the sample.

The V gene is TRBV6-6 and the J gene is TRBJ2-5; there is no confident call for the D gene. This receptor was identified in an elderly man in good health. Material for sequencing was blood. The encoded CDR3 is CASSYSGKQYF. The nucleotides read TGTGCCAGCAGTTACTCTGGCAAGCAGTACTTC.